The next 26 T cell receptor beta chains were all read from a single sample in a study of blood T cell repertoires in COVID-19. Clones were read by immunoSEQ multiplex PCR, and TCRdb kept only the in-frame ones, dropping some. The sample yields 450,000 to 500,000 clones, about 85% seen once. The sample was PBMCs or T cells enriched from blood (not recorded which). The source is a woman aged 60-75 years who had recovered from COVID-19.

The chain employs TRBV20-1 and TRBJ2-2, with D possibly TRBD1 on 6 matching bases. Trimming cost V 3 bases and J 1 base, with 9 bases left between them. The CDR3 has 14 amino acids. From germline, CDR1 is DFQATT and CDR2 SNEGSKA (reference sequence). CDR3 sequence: CSASGGRNTGELFF. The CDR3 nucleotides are TGCAGTGCTAGTGGGGGCCGGAACACCGGGGAGCTGTTTTTT.

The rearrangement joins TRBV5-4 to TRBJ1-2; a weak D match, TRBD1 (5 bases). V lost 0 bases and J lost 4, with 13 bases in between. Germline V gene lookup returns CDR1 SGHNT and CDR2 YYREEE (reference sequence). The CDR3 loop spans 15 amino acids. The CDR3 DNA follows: TGTGCCAGCAGCTTGGGGGGGGAGCTCCCCTATGGCTACACCTTC. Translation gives CASSLGGELPYGYTF.

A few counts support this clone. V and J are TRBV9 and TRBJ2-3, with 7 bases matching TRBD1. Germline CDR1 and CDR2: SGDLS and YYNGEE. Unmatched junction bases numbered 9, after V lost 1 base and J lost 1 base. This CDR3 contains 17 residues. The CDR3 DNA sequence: TGTGCCAGCAGCGTATGGGTAGGGGGCGGGCGCACAGATACGCAGTATTTT. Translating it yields CASSVWVGGGRTDTQYF.

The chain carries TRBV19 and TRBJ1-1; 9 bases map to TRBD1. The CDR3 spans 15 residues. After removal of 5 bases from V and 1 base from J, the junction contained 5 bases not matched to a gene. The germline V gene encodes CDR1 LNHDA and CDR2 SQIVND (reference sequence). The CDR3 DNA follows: TGTGCCAGTAGTGCCTGGGACAGGGAGAACACTGAAGCTTTCTTT. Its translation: CASSAWDRENTEAFF.

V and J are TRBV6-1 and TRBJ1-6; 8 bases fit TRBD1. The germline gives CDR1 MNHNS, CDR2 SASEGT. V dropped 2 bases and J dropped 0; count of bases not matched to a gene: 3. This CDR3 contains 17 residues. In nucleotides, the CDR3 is TGTGCCAGCAGTGAATGGACAGGGATCTCCTATAATTCACCCCTCCACTTT. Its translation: CASSEWTGISYNSPLHF.

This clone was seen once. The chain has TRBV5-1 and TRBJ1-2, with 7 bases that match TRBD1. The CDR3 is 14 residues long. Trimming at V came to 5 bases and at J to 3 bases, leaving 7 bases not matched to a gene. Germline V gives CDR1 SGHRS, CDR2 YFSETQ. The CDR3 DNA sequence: TGCGCCAGCAGGCCCACAGGGGACTACTATGGCTACACCTTC. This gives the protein CASRPTGDYYGYTF.

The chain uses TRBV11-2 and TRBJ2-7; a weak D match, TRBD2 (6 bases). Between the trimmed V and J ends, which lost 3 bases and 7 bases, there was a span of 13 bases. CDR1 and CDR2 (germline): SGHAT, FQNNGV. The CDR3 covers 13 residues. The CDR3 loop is CASSLAGTDEQYF. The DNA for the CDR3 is TGTGCCAGCAGCTTGGCCGGGACTGATGAGCAGTACTTC.

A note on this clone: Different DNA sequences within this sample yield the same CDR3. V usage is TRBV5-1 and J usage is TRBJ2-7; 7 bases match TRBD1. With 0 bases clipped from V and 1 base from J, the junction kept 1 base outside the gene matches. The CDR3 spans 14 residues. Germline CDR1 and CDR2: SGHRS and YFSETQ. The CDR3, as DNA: TGCGCCAGCAGCTTGGAGGGACAGTCCTACGAGCAGTACTTC. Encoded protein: CASSLEGQSYEQYF.

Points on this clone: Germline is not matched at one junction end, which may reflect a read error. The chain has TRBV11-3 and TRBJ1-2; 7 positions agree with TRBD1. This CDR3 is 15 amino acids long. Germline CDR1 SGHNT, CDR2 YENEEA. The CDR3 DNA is TGTGCCAGCAGCCTAGACAGGGAACGCGGCTATGGCTACACCTTC. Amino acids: CASSLDRERGYGYTF. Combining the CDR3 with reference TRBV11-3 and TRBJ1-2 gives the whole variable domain EAGVVQSPRYKIIEKKQPVAFWCNPISGHNTLYWYLQNLGQGPELLIRYENEEAVDDSQLPKDRFSAERLKGVDSTLKIQPAELGDSAVYLCASSLDRERGYGYTFGSGTRLTVV.

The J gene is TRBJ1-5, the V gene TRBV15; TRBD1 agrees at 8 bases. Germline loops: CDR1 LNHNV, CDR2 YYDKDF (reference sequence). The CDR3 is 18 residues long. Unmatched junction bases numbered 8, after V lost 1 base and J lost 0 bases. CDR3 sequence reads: CATSRGWGTGDSNQPQHF. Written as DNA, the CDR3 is TGTGCCACCAGCAGAGGGTGGGGGACAGGAGATAGCAATCAGCCCCAGCATTTT.

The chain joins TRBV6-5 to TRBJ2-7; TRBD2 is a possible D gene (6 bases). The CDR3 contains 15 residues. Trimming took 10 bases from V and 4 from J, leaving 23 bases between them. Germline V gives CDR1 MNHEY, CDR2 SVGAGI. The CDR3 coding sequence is TGTGCCACCACGCTTGGGAACCGCGGGATGTACGAGCAGTACTTC. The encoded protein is CATTLGNRGMYEQYF.

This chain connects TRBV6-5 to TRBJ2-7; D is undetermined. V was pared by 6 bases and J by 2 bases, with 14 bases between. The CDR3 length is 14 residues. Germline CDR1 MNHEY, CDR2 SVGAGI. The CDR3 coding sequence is TGTGCCAGCAGCGACACTTCTCTCCCCTACGAGCAGTACTTC. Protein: CASSDTSLPYEQYF.

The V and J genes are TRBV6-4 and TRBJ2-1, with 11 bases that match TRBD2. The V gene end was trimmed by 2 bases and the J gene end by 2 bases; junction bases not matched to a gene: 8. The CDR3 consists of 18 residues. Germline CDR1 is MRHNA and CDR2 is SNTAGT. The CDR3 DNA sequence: TGTGCCAGCAGTGACCGGTCTAGCGGGGGGCCTCCCTACAATGAGCAGTTCTTC. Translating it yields CASSDRSSGGPPYNEQFF.

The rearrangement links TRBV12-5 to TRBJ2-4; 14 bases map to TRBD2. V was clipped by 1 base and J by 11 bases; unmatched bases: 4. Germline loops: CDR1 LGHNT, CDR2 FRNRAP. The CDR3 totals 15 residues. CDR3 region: CASGLDGTSGGVQYF. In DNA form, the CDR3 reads TGTGCTAGTGGTTTGGATGGGACTAGCGGGGGAGTTCAGTACTTC.

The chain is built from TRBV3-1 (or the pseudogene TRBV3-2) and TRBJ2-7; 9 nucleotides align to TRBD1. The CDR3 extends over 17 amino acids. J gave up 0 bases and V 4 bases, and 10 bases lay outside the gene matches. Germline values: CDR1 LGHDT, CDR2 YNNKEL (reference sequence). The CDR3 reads CASSPGQGSYLSYEQYF. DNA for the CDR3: TGTGCCAGCAGCCCCGGACAGGGGTCGTACCTCTCCTACGAGCAGTACTTC.

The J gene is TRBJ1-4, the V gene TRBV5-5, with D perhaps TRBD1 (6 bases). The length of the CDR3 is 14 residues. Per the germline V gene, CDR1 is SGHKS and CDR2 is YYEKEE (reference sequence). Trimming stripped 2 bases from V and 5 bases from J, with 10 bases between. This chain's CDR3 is CASSLSRGNEKLFF. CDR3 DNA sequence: TGTGCCAGCAGCTTAAGCAGGGGAAATGAAAAACTGTTTTTT.

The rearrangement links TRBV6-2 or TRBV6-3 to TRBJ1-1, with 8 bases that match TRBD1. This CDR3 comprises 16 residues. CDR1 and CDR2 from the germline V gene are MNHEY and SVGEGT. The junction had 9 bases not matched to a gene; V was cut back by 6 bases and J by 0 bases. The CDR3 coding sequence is TGTGCCAGCAGCCGTCTCGGACAGGGAATGAACACTGAAGCTTTCTTT. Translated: CASSRLGQGMNTEAFF.

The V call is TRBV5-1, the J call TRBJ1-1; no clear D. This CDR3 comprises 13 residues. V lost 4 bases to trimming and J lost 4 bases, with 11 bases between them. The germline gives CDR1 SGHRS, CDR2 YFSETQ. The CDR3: CASSHSLGTEAFF. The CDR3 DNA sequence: TGCGCCAGCAGCCACTCACTAGGCACTGAAGCTTTCTTT.

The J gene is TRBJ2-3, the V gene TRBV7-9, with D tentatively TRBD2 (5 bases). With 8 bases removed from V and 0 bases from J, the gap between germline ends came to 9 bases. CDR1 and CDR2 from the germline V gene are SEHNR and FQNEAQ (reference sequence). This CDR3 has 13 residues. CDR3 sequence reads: CASRESSTDTQYF. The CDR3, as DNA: TGTGCCAGCCGGGAATCTAGCACAGATACGCAGTATTTT.

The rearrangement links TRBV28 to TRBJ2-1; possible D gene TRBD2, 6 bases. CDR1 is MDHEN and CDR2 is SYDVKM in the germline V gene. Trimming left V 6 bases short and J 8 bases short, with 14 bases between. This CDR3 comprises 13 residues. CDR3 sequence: CASSSGSTHEQFF. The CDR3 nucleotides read TGTGCCAGCAGCTCCGGGAGCACACATGAGCAGTTCTTC.

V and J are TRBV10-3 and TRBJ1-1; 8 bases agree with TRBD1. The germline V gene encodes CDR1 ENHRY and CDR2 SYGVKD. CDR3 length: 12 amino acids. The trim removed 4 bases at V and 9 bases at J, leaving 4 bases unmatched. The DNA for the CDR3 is TGTGCCATCAGTGCTGGGGACAGGAAAGCTTTCTTT. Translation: CAISAGDRKAFF.

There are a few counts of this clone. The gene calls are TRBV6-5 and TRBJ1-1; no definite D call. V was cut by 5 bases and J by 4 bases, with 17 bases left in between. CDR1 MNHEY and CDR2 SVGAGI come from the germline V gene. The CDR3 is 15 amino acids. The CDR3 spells CASSPRLDGSTEAFF. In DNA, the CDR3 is TGTGCCAGCAGTCCCCGATTGGACGGGAGCACTGAAGCTTTCTTT.

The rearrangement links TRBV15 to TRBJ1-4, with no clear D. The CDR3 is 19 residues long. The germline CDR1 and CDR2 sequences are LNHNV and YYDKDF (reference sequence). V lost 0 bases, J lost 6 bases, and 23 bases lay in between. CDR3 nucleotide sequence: TGTGCCACCAGCAGAGAGAGTGGATCCCTCAAACCCGCGGATGAAAAACTGTTTTTT. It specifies CATSRESGSLKPADEKLFF.

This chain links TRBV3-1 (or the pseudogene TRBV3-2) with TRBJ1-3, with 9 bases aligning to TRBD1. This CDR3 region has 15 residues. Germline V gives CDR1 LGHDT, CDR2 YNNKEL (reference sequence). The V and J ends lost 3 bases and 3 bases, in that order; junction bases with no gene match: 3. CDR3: CASSQGQGFGNTIYF. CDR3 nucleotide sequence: TGTGCCAGCAGCCAGGGACAGGGTTTTGGAAACACCATATATTTT.

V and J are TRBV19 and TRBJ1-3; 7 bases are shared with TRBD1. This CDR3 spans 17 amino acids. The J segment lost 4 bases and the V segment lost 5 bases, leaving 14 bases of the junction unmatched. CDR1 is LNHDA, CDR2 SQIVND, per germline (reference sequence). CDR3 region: CASSPKGALVGGNTIYF. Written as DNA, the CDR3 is TGTGCCAGTAGTCCGAAGGGGGCCCTCGTGGGAGGAAACACCATATATTTT.

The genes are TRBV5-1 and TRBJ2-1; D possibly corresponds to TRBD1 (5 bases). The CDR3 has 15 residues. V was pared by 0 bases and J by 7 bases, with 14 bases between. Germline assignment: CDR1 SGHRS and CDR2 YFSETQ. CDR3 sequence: CASSLEGVGWNEQFF. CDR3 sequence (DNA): TGCGCCAGCAGCTTGGAAGGGGTAGGGTGGAATGAGCAGTTCTTC.